By proportion, the clone carrying this T cell receptor (beta chain) is medium-sized. The entry originates in a study of CD8 T cell repertoires and HIV-1 epitope variants. The CDR3 spans 17 residues. Profiled with immunoSEQ multiplex PCR; TCRdb holds only in-frame clones, not every one. The data contain about 95,000 clones, 70% to 75% of them singletons. The gene calls are TRBV21-1 and TRBJ1-2; the table's D gene call, TRBD1, was not cross checked with the DNA. TRBV21-1 is a documented pseudogene. This clonotype was sampled from a male donor with HIV. Input material: uncultured baseline CD8+ T cells from peripheral blood mononuclear cells (PBMCs). This chain's CDR3 is CASSKDGCGQGSYGYTF. Written as DNA, the CDR3 is TGTGCCAGCAGCAAAGATGGGTGTGGACAGGGTAGCTATGGCTACACCTTC.